Listed here are 10 T cell receptor beta chains from one sample, sequenced in a study of T cell responses to AZD1222 COVID-19 vaccine. Repertoires were generated with immunoSEQ multiplex PCR, while TCRdb's copy carries only in-frame clones and drops some. The sample lists tens of thousands of clones; roughly 84% were seen once. The input for sequencing was peripheral blood, taken on day 0 of AZD1222 vaccination. These receptors were taken from an adult in good health.

The chain links TRBV7-9 to TRBJ1-5; no clear D gene. Trimming shortened V by 3 bases and J by 2 bases, and 5 bases separated the two germline ends. Germline assignment: CDR1 SEHNR and CDR2 FQNEAQ (reference sequence). This CDR3 spans 13 amino acids. The CDR3 loop reads CASSFDGNQPQHF. For the CDR3, the DNA is TGTGCCAGCAGCTTTGACGGCAATCAGCCCCAGCATTTT. Full variable domain (outside the CDR3, taken from reference TRBV7-9 and TRBJ1-5): DTGVSQNPRHKITKRGQNVTFRCDPISEHNRLYWYRQTLGQGPEFLTYFQNEAQLEKSRLLSDRFSAERPKGSFSTLEIQRTEQGDSAMYLCASSFDGNQPQHFGDGTRLSIL.

This clone was counted a few times. The chain employs TRBV5-1 and TRBJ2-5; 10 bases agree with TRBD1. Germline V lookup: CDR1 SGHRS, CDR2 YFSETQ. V dropped 4 bases and J dropped 2; count of bases not matched to a gene: 2. The CDR3 extends over 14 amino acids. In nucleotides, the CDR3 is TGCGCCAGCAGCGGACAGGGGGTTCAAGAGACCCAGTACTTC. This sequence encodes CASSGQGVQETQYF.

This sequence joins TRBV6-6 and TRBJ1-1, with TRBD1 matching 9 bases. This CDR3 spans 16 amino acids. With 5 bases clipped from V and 4 bases from J, the junction kept 11 bases outside the gene matches. The germline gives CDR1 MNHNY, CDR2 SVGAGI (reference sequence). The CDR3 sequence is CASSRDRVAAGTEAFF. CDR3 nucleotides: TGTGCCAGCAGTCGGGACAGGGTCGCCGCGGGCACTGAAGCTTTCTTT.

The chain recombines TRBV5-1 with TRBJ2-5, with 7 bases matching TRBD1. The CDR3 is made up of 15 amino acids. V trimming: 0 bases; J trimming: 4 bases; junction bases outside the gene matches: 6. The germline gives CDR1 SGHRS, CDR2 YFSETQ. The CDR3 coding sequence is TGCGCCAGCAGCTTGGAACAGGGGAGTTTAGAGACCCAGTACTTC. It encodes CASSLEQGSLETQYF.

The gene calls are TRBV28 and TRBJ2-7; the D gene is possibly TRBD1 (6 bases). The CDR3 is 16 amino acids. V dropped 6 bases and J dropped 5 bases, with 23 bases sitting between them. The germline V gene has CDR1 MDHEN and CDR2 SYDVKM. For the CDR3, the DNA is TGTGCCAGCAGCACCACCCGGGACACCAAAGGCGACGAGCAGTACTTC. Translating it yields CASSTTRDTKGDEQYF. Complete variable domain (other parts from reference TRBV28 and TRBJ2-7): DVKVTQSSRYLVKRTGEKVFLECVQDMDHENMFWYRQDPGLGLRLIYFSYDVKMKEKGDIPEGYSVSREKKERFSLILESASTNQTSMYLCASSTTRDTKGDEQYFGPGTRLTVT.

The chain carries TRBV6-1 and TRBJ2-7; tentatively, D is TRBD1 (5 bases). Trimming removed 0 bases from V and 3 bases from J, with 15 bases in between. Germline CDR1 is MNHNS and CDR2 is SASEGT. CDR3 size: 16 residues. This CDR3 reads CASSEALTAGIYEQYF. CDR3 nucleotide sequence: TGTGCCAGCAGTGAAGCGCTTACGGCAGGGATCTACGAGCAGTACTTC.

This chain connects TRBV5-1 to TRBJ1-5, with 7 positions matching TRBD1. Germline V gives CDR1 SGHRS, CDR2 YFSETQ. The CDR3 has 14 residues. The ends lost 4 bases at V and 10 bases at J; junction bases unmatched: 11. The CDR3 spells CASSPRTGSGPQHF. CDR3 in DNA: TGCGCCAGCAGCCCCCGGACAGGATCGGGACCCCAGCATTTT.

The chain has TRBV7-9 and TRBJ2-7; D ambiguous. The V gene lost 2 bases and the J gene lost 3 bases, with 5 bases spanning the gap. The CDR3 spans 12 residues. CDR1 is SEHNR, CDR2 FQNEAQ, per germline (reference sequence). CDR3 DNA sequence: TGTGCCAGCAGCTTAACCGGCTACGAGCAGTACTTC. Protein product: CASSLTGYEQYF.

This clone occurred a few times. The gene calls are TRBV7-9 and TRBJ2-1; tentative D call: TRBD2 (5 bases). Germline V gene sequence: CDR1 SEHNR, CDR2 FQNEAQ (reference sequence). Trimming took 1 base from V and 7 from J, leaving 14 bases between them. The CDR3 sequence is 15 residues long. In nucleotides, the CDR3 is TGTGCCAGCAGCTTAGAGGAGAGGTCGGGAAATGAGCAGTTCTTC. It is translated as CASSLEERSGNEQFF.

CDR3 bases: TGTGCCACCAGCAGAGTACGCGGGGCGGTAGGCTACACCTTC. Protein product: CATSRVRGAVGYTF. The V gene is TRBV15, the J gene TRBJ1-2, with D perhaps TRBD1 (5 bases). CDR3 length: 14 amino acids. V was pared by 1 base and J by 8 bases, with 14 bases between. CDR1 is LNHNV and CDR2 is YYDKDF in the germline V gene (reference sequence).